This is a list of T cell receptor beta chains from one sample in a study of radiation and T cells in renal cell carcinoma. This table comes from immunoSEQ multiplex PCR, and its TCRdb copy is limited to in-frame clones, with some not included. Of 70,000 to 80,000 clones in the sample, about 86% were seen once. The material sequenced was blood, taken from a patient whose treatment included radiotherapy and nephrectomy. These receptors all come from a woman aged 45-65 years with renal cell carcinoma. Each CDR3 is given with its conserved first and last residue. D genes are given only for firm matches. The size of a clone is reported for some rows only, either as once, few or many, or as a class for expanded clones.

D gene: NA
J gene: TRBJ1-5
clone size: NA
V gene: TRBV9
CDR3 DNA: TGTGCCAGCAGCGCCACAGGAACTAGCAATCAGCCCCAGCATTTT
CDR3 protein: CASSATGTSNQPQHF

D gene: NA
J gene: TRBJ2-2
clone size: NA
V gene: TRBV19
CDR3 DNA: TGTGCCAGTAGTATAGTAAAGGCGGGGCTCCGAAACACCGGGGAGCTGTTTTTT
CDR3 protein: CASSIVKAGLRNTGELFF

D gene: NA
J gene: TRBJ2-3
clone size: once
V gene: TRBV5-1
CDR3 DNA: TGCGCCAGCAGCTTGGCCGCCCGTTCGTGGGATTCTAGCACAGATACGCAGTATTTT
CDR3 protein: CASSLAARSWDSSTDTQYF

D gene: NA
J gene: TRBJ2-7
clone size: NA
V gene: TRBV30
CDR3 DNA: TGTGCCTGGAGTATCCAGACAGTTTACGAGCAGTACTTC
CDR3 protein: CAWSIQTVYEQYF

D gene: NA
J gene: TRBJ1-1
clone size: NA
V gene: TRBV19
CDR3 DNA: TGTGCCAGTAGTATGATGGGGGACGACACTGAAGCTTTCTTT
CDR3 protein: CASSMMGDDTEAFF

D gene: TRBD1
J gene: TRBJ1-2
clone size: NA
V gene: TRBV5-4
CDR3 DNA: TGTGCCAGCAGCACCGGACAGGGGGCAGATGGCTACACCTTC
CDR3 protein: CASSTGQGADGYTF

D gene: TRBD1
J gene: TRBJ1-2
clone size: NA
V gene: TRBV7-8
CDR3 DNA: TGTGCCAGCGGAATAACAGGGGTTGCGGGATTAGGTGGCTACACCTTC
CDR3 protein: CASGITGVAGLGGYTF

D gene: NA
J gene: TRBJ2-4
clone size: NA
V gene: TRBV11-2
CDR3 DNA: TGTGCCAGCAGCTCACGGGAATTGGACAAAAACATTCAGTACTTC
CDR3 protein: CASSSRELDKNIQYF

D gene: TRBD1
J gene: TRBJ1-1
clone size: NA
V gene: TRBV27
CDR3 DNA: TGTGCCAGCGGGACAGGGTCGAACACTGAAGCTTTCTTT
CDR3 protein: CASGTGSNTEAFF

D gene: NA
J gene: TRBJ2-7
clone size: NA
V gene: TRBV7-2
CDR3 DNA: TGTGCCAGCAGCTTGTATGGCGGGGAGAACTCCTACGAGCAGTACTTC
CDR3 protein: CASSLYGGENSYEQYF

D gene: NA
J gene: TRBJ2-7
clone size: NA
V gene: TRBV6-5
CDR3 DNA: TGTGCCAGCAGTTACCTGAGAGAAGGGCTCGAGCAGTACTTC
CDR3 protein: CASSYLREGLEQYF

D gene: NA
J gene: TRBJ1-5
clone size: NA
V gene: TRBV7-9
CDR3 DNA: TGTGCCAGCAGCTCCGGGACCGGGCCTCAGCCCCAGCATTTT
CDR3 protein: CASSSGTGPQPQHF

D gene: TRBD1
J gene: TRBJ2-7
clone size: NA
V gene: TRBV9
CDR3 DNA: TGTGCCAGCAGCCCAGGGGGCTTTTACGAGCAGTACTTC
CDR3 protein: CASSPGGFYEQYF

D gene: NA
J gene: TRBJ1-2
clone size: few
V gene: TRBV7-2
CDR3 DNA: TGTGCCAGCAGCTTAGGGCGAGGGGCGCTTGAGGGCTACACCTTC
CDR3 protein: CASSLGRGALEGYTF

D gene: TRBD1
J gene: TRBJ2-7
clone size: NA
V gene: TRBV6-5
CDR3 DNA: TGTGCCAGCAGTTACTATGACAGGGGGTCCTACGAGCAGTACTTC
CDR3 protein: CASSYYDRGSYEQYF

D gene: TRBD1
J gene: TRBJ1-6
clone size: few
V gene: TRBV28
CDR3 DNA: TGTGCCAGCAGGCGCCAGGGGGCCCCCATTTCACCCCTCCACTTT
CDR3 protein: CASRRQGAPISPLHF

D gene: TRBD1
J gene: TRBJ1-5
clone size: NA
V gene: TRBV28
CDR3 DNA: TGTGCCAGCAGTTTATCAGGGGGGCATCAGCCCCAGCATTTT
CDR3 protein: CASSLSGGHQPQHF

D gene: TRBD1
J gene: TRBJ1-2
clone size: few
V gene: TRBV28
CDR3 DNA: TGTGCCAGCAGTTCCGGACAGGGCGGCTATGGCTACACCTTC
CDR3 protein: CASSSGQGGYGYTF

D gene: NA
J gene: TRBJ2-5
clone size: NA
V gene: TRBV7-2
CDR3 DNA: TGTGCCAGCAGCTTGAACCCCTCGAGCAGCGAGACCCAGTACTTC
CDR3 protein: CASSLNPSSSETQYF

D gene: TRBD1
J gene: TRBJ2-6
clone size: NA
V gene: TRBV28
CDR3 DNA: TGTGCCAGCACCTTGGGACAGGGGCGCCCTGGGGCCAACGTCCTGACTTTC
CDR3 protein: CASTLGQGRPGANVLTF

D gene: NA
J gene: TRBJ1-5
clone size: NA
V gene: TRBV19
CDR3 DNA: TGTGCCAGTATCGACAGGCCATATAGCAATCAGCCCCAGCATTTT
CDR3 protein: CASIDRPYSNQPQHF

D gene: NA
J gene: TRBJ2-7
clone size: NA
V gene: TRBV21-1
CDR3 DNA: TGTGCCAGCACCCTATTGTGCCATGGACAGGGGAGCTCCTACGAGCAGTACTTC
CDR3 protein: CASTLLCHGQGSSYEQYF

D gene: TRBD2
J gene: TRBJ2-1
clone size: few
V gene: TRBV6-4
CDR3 DNA: TGTGCCAGCAGTGACTCAGGGAGGGTCAATGAGCAGTTCTTC
CDR3 protein: CASSDSGRVNEQFF

D gene: NA
J gene: TRBJ1-2
clone size: NA
V gene: TRBV5-8
CDR3 DNA: TGTGCCAGCAGTCGTCGTGGCTTAGCTAACTATGGCTACACCTTC
CDR3 protein: CASSRRGLANYGYTF

D gene: TRBD2
J gene: TRBJ2-5
clone size: NA
V gene: TRBV2
CDR3 DNA: TGTGCCAGCAGTGTTTGGTGGCTAGCGGGGCAAGAGACCCAGTACTTC
CDR3 protein: CASSVWWLAGQETQYF

D gene: NA
J gene: TRBJ2-1
clone size: NA
V gene: TRBV5-4
CDR3 DNA: TGTGCCAGCAGCTTGTCTGGGGGCCGCTACAATGAGCAGTTCTTC
CDR3 protein: CASSLSGGRYNEQFF

D gene: NA
J gene: TRBJ2-7
clone size: NA
V gene: TRBV5-1
CDR3 DNA: TGCGCCAGCAGCTTAACGTCTAGCTCCTACGAGCAGTACTTC
CDR3 protein: CASSLTSSSYEQYF

D gene: TRBD1
J gene: TRBJ2-7
clone size: few
V gene: TRBV19
CDR3 DNA: TGTGCCAGTAGTTTAGCCGGGACAGGGGGCAGCTTACCGTACTTC
CDR3 protein: CASSLAGTGGSLPYF

D gene: TRBD2
J gene: TRBJ2-3
clone size: NA
V gene: TRBV5-1
CDR3 DNA: TGCGCCAGCAGCTTGGGGGCTAGCGGAACAGATACGCAGTATTTT
CDR3 protein: CASSLGASGTDTQYF

D gene: NA
J gene: TRBJ1-6
clone size: NA
V gene: TRBV4-3
CDR3 DNA: TGCGCCAGCAGCCAAGATAGGGCTTCAGGTTCACCCCTCCACTTT
CDR3 protein: CASSQDRASGSPLHF

D gene: NA
J gene: TRBJ2-5
clone size: NA
V gene: TRBV5-1
CDR3 DNA: TGCGCCAGCAGCTTGGCGGACAGTCAAGAGACCCAGTACTTC
CDR3 protein: CASSLADSQETQYF

D gene: TRBD2
J gene: TRBJ2-3
clone size: once
V gene: TRBV5-1
CDR3 DNA: TGCGCCAGCAGCTTATCTAGCGGGCCCCAAAATACGCAGTATTTT
CDR3 protein: CASSLSSGPQNTQYF

D gene: TRBD2
J gene: TRBJ2-7
clone size: NA
V gene: TRBV7-2
CDR3 DNA: TGTGCCAGCAGCTCCACGGGAGGGAGCTCCTACGAGCAGTACTTC
CDR3 protein: CASSSTGGSSYEQYF

D gene: NA
J gene: TRBJ1-1
clone size: NA
V gene: TRBV6-5
CDR3 DNA: TGTGCCAGCTACCGTCCCGGTAGGGGGAGCCCTGAAGCTTTCTTT
CDR3 protein: CASYRPGRGSPEAFF

D gene: TRBD1
J gene: TRBJ1-1
clone size: NA
V gene: TRBV5-1
CDR3 DNA: TGCGCCAGCAGACGCGGACAGGGAATGGAAACTGAAGCTTTCTTT
CDR3 protein: CASRRGQGMETEAFF

D gene: NA
J gene: TRBJ2-1
clone size: NA
V gene: TRBV11-3
CDR3 DNA: TGTGCCAGCAGCTTATCTACGGGCACCTACAATGAGCAGTTCTTC
CDR3 protein: CASSLSTGTYNEQFF

D gene: NA
J gene: TRBJ2-5
clone size: NA
V gene: TRBV6-5
CDR3 DNA: TGTGCCAGCAGTTACTCCAAATATGAGACCCAGTACTTC
CDR3 protein: CASSYSKYETQYF